These 27 T cell receptor beta chains were all obtained from the same sample, sequenced in a study of human T cells and chemical hapten exposure (dated by TCRdb to about 2021). Receptors were amplified or captured by RACE. Instrument used: NextSeq 500. In-frame beta chains were kept once TCRdb had trimmed the public reads at Q25 with fastp and called clones with MiXCR. Rows matching on CDR3 protein sequence are summarized as one entry with the most common DNA and genes. For this sample there are tens of thousands of distinct CDR3 sequences; more than 10% appear just once. The ten largest clones represent about 2.1% of the sample. The time point tag for this specimen amounts to: pre-sensitization, week 0. Interpreted using the paper, the treatment or condition label stands for: therapeutic diphenylcyclopropenone sensitization with weekly scalp DPC. Total RNA was extracted from unfractionated whole blood collected in Tempus Blood RNA tubes.

The sequenced sample was whole blood, obtained in connection with sensitization to the hapten diphenylcyclopropenone (DPC). These receptors all stem from a woman between 40 and 55 years old with alopecia areata. Some clones in this sample may be carry-over from other donors' samples.

The sample holds many counts of this clonotype. The chain recombines TRBV29-1 with TRBJ2-1; the match to TRBD1 covers 9 bases. Germline CDR1 reads SQVTM; CDR2 reads ANQGSEA. The CDR3 is 12 amino acids. V lost 4 bases, J lost 9 bases, and 4 bases stayed unmatched. CDR3 sequence: CSVAGQGSEQFF. The CDR3 DNA is TGCAGCGTTGCTGGACAGGGGAGTGAGCAGTTCTTC.

This clonotype was detected only a few times. The V and J genes are TRBV12-3 or TRBV12-4 and TRBJ2-3, with no clear D. This CDR3 has 12 residues. Trimming removed 5 bases at V and 5 bases at J, with 8 bases between. As DNA, the CDR3 is TGTGCCAGCAGTCCCCGTGGAGATACGCAGTATTTT. Residues: CASSPRGDTQYF.

This clonotype was observed at least ten times. The chain is built from TRBV30 and TRBJ2-7; D is possibly TRBD1 or TRBD2 (7 bases each). This CDR3 has 12 residues. Trimming removed 3 bases from V and 3 bases from J, with 9 bases in between. Germline CDR1 reads GTSNPN; CDR2 reads SVGIG (reference sequence). This chain's CDR3 is CAWSRGGYEQYF. As DNA, the CDR3 is TGTGCCTGGAGCAGGGGGGGCTACGAGCAGTACTTC.

The sample holds a few counts of this clonotype. This sequence joins TRBV2 and TRBJ1-5, with no clear D. V was clipped by 6 bases and J by 9 bases, with 12 bases between them. The CDR3 contains 12 residues. Germline CDR1 and CDR2: SNHLY and FYNNEI. Written as DNA, the CDR3 is TGTGCCAGCAGGGCAGCCTTAGGGCCCCAGCATTTT. Amino acid sequence: CASRAALGPQHF. Using reference TRBV2 and TRBJ1-5 for the parts outside the CDR3, the full variable domain is EPEVTQTPSHQVTQMGQEVILRCVPISNHLYFYWYRQILGQKVEFLVSFYNNEISEKSEIFDDQFSVERPDGSNFTLKIRSTKLEDSAMYFCASRAALGPQHFGDGTRLSIL.

The chain couples TRBV28 to TRBJ2-7; maybe TRBD1 (6 bases). From germline, CDR1 is MDHEN and CDR2 SYDVKM. The V end lost 3 bases, the J end lost 3 bases, and 9 bases lay between the germline ends. The CDR3 is made up of 13 amino acids. The DNA for the CDR3 is TGTGCCAGCAGTTTGGACAGTTACTACGAGCAGTACTTC. This translates into CASSLDSYYEQYF. The variable domain in full, completed from reference TRBV28 and TRBJ2-7, reads DVKVTQSSRYLVKRTGEKVFLECVQDMDHENMFWYRQDPGLGLRLIYFSYDVKMKEKGDIPEGYSVSREKKERFSLILESASTNQTSMYLCASSLDSYYEQYFGPGTRLTVT.

This clonotype occurred once. V and J are TRBV4-1 and TRBJ2-2; D gene ambiguous. CDR1 MGHRA and CDR2 YSYEKL come from the germline V gene. V was cut by 0 bases and J by 6 bases, with 8 bases left in between. The CDR3 is 14 residues long. CDR3 region: CASSQDMGAGELFF. In nucleotides, the CDR3 is TGCGCCAGCAGCCAAGATATGGGCGCCGGGGAGCTGTTTTTT.

This clonotype came up many times. The gene calls are TRBV5-1 and TRBJ1-2; 7 bases line up with TRBD1. The CDR3 extends over 14 amino acids. Germline-derived CDR1 and CDR2 are SGHRS and YFSETQ. V gave up 4 bases and J gave up 2 bases; unmatched junction bases: 5. The CDR3 coding sequence is TGCGCCAGCAGCCCCGGGACAGCGAACTATGGCTACACCTTC. As protein: CASSPGTANYGYTF.

This clonotype was picked up a small number of times. The chain employs TRBV28 and TRBJ2-3; 8 bases are shared with TRBD2. This CDR3 spans 14 amino acids. Per germline, CDR1 MDHEN and CDR2 SYDVKM. After removal of 7 bases from V and 10 bases from J, the junction contained 13 bases not matched to a gene. The CDR3: CASTPGGQPGSQYF. DNA of the CDR3: TGTGCCAGCACCCCGGGGGGGCAGCCCGGGTCGCAGTATTTT.

This clonotype was picked up many times. The rearrangement uses TRBV12-3 or TRBV12-4 and TRBJ2-5; 8 bases match TRBD2. J was trimmed by 1 base and V by 2 bases; bases with no gene match: 6. This CDR3 comprises 16 residues. CDR3 region: CASSLRLAGPQETQYF. The CDR3 DNA reads TGTGCCAGCAGTTTAAGGCTAGCGGGCCCCCAAGAGACCCAGTACTTC.

This clonotype was seen at least ten times. The V and J genes are TRBV25-1 and TRBJ1-2; D not certain. Germline V gene data show CDR1 as MGHDK and CDR2 as SYGVNS. V lost 0 bases and J lost 4, with 9 bases in between. CDR3 size: 14 residues. The CDR3 loop reads CASSEYADLYGYTF. CDR3 in DNA: TGTGCCAGCAGTGAATACGCAGATCTCTATGGCTACACCTTC.

The chain is built from TRBV11-2 and TRBJ2-5; no clear D gene. V lost 7 bases and J 1 base, leaving 4 bases between the germline ends. The CDR3 is 11 amino acids. The germline V gene has CDR1 SGHAT and CDR2 FQNNGV. The CDR3 protein is CASTAQETQYF. CDR3 in DNA: TGTGCCAGCACGGCCCAAGAGACCCAGTACTTC.

This clonotype was seen only a few times. V gene TRBV14 combines with J gene TRBJ2-1; TRBD2 matches at 11 bases. The CDR3 totals 17 residues. V trimming: 5 bases; J trimming: 0 bases; junction bases outside the gene matches: 6. The V gene's germline CDR1 is SGHDN and CDR2 FVKESK. CDR3 nucleotides: TGTGCCAGCAGCGCACTAGCGGGGGCCAGCTCCTACAATGAGCAGTTCTTC. Translating gives CASSALAGASSYNEQFF.

About this clonotype: This may stem from a read error, because a much larger clone lies one nucleotide away. The chain links TRBV5-6 to TRBJ2-7; D remains ambiguous. This CDR3 spans 14 amino acids. The germline gives CDR1 SGHDT, CDR2 YYEEEE. This chain's CDR3 is CTSSRGPDSYEQYF. The CDR3 DNA reads TGTACCAGCAGCCGCGGACCCGACTCCTACGAGCAGTACTTC.

J is TRBJ1-2 and V is TRBV20-1; 9 bases line up with TRBD1. Per the germline V gene, CDR1 is DFQATT and CDR2 is SNEGSKA (reference sequence). The V gene end was trimmed by 2 bases and the J gene end by 4 bases; junction bases not matched to a gene: 8. This CDR3 is built from 15 residues. The CDR3 is CSARSGTGRIYGYTF. The CDR3 DNA is TGCAGTGCTAGATCGGGGACAGGGAGGATCTATGGCTACACCTTC.

The chain joins TRBV7-3 to TRBJ2-5; D perhaps matches TRBD2 (5 bases). Germline V gene sequence: CDR1 SGHTA, CDR2 FQGTGA. The V gene lost 5 bases and the J gene lost 7 bases, with 11 bases spanning the gap. The length of the CDR3 is 12 residues. Here the CDR3 DNA reads TGTGCCAGCAGCGAAAACCGGGGGACCCAGTACTTC. As protein: CASSENRGTQYF.

The chain uses TRBV4-1 and TRBJ2-1; D is unresolved. CDR1 is MGHRA, CDR2 YSYEKL, per germline. This CDR3 has 13 amino acids. V lost 1 base to trimming and J lost 9 bases, with 10 bases between them. The CDR3 loop is CASSQAGVFEQFF. CDR3 DNA: TGCGCCAGCAGCCAAGCGGGTGTATTTGAGCAGTTCTTC.

This clonotype was found many times. The rearrangement links TRBV7-9 to TRBJ2-3, with D possibly being TRBD1 (6 bases). This CDR3 region has 14 residues. Germline assignment: CDR1 SEHNR and CDR2 FQNEAQ (reference sequence). The germline V and J ends were trimmed by 5 bases and 7 bases, with 16 bases remaining between them. In nucleotides, the CDR3 is TGTGCCAGCAGCGCCGTAGGGGGTTGGCATACGCAGTATTTT. It codes for CASSAVGGWHTQYF.

The table lists this clonotype with many counts. The chain combines TRBV7-2 with TRBJ2-7, with D tentatively TRBD1 (5 bases). The V end lost 2 bases, the J end lost 2 bases, and 10 bases lay between the germline ends. Germline assignment: CDR1 SGHTA and CDR2 FQGNSA. The CDR3 runs 14 residues. The CDR3 loop reads CASSLYQGPYEQYF. CDR3 in DNA: TGTGCCAGCAGCTTATATCAGGGCCCCTACGAGCAGTACTTC.

This clonotype was seen many times. V gene TRBV12-3 or TRBV12-4 combines with J gene TRBJ2-1; perhaps TRBD2 as D (6 bases). This CDR3 is built from 13 residues. The V end lost 7 bases, the J end lost 12 bases, and 19 bases lay between the germline ends. The CDR3 spells CASILGAGTGQFF. As DNA, the CDR3 is TGTGCCAGCATCCTAGGGGCGGGAACGGGGCAGTTCTTC.

This clonotype was seen many times. V is TRBV7-2 and J is TRBJ2-1; D uncertain. V lost 1 base and J 6 bases, leaving 10 bases between the germline ends. Germline CDR1 and CDR2: SGHTA and FQGNSA. The CDR3 sequence is 14 residues long. The CDR3 loop reads CASSLGSDLNEQFF. The CDR3 coding sequence is TGTGCCAGCAGCTTAGGGTCCGACCTCAATGAGCAGTTCTTC.

There are many counts of this clonotype. The genes are TRBV10-3 and TRBJ2-7; 9 bases map to TRBD1. Germline CDR1 ENHRY, CDR2 SYGVKD. The CDR3 has 15 residues. After removal of 2 bases from V and 0 bases from J, the junction contained 2 bases not matched to a gene. The CDR3 loop reads CAISEAGQGSYEQYF. In DNA form, the CDR3 reads TGTGCCATCAGTGAGGCGGGACAGGGCTCCTACGAGCAGTACTTC.

The sample holds many counts of this clonotype. This sequence joins TRBV6-1 and TRBJ1-1; D remains ambiguous. This CDR3 has 14 residues. CDR1 and CDR2 from the germline V gene are MNHNS and SASEGT. The V end was cut by 1 base, the J end by 2 bases, with 8 bases between. The CDR3 region is CASSEGVLNTEAFF. As DNA, the CDR3 is TGTGCCAGCAGTGAAGGGGTCTTAAACACTGAAGCTTTCTTT.

The chain links TRBV28 to TRBJ1-4; the D gene is possibly TRBD1 (5 bases). The V end lost 6 bases, the J end lost 8 bases, and 13 bases lay between the germline ends. Germline lookup yields CDR1 MDHEN and CDR2 SYDVKM. The CDR3 sequence is 13 residues long. The CDR3 bases are TGTGCCAGCAGCCTCGGGGCAGAAGAAAAACTGTTTTTT. Its translation is CASSLGAEEKLFF. Full variable domain (remainder filled in from reference TRBV28 and TRBJ1-4): DVKVTQSSRYLVKRTGEKVFLECVQDMDHENMFWYRQDPGLGLRLIYFSYDVKMKEKGDIPEGYSVSREKKERFSLILESASTNQTSMYLCASSLGAEEKLFFGSGTQLSVL.

This clonotype was seen many times. The chain carries TRBV10-3 and TRBJ2-1; 8 bases match TRBD1. The germline gives CDR1 ENHRY, CDR2 SYGVKD. V gave up 3 bases and J gave up 6 bases; unmatched junction bases: 4. This CDR3 region has 14 residues. Here the CDR3 reads CAISDPDRVNEQFF. The CDR3, as DNA: TGTGCCATCAGTGACCCGGACAGGGTCAATGAGCAGTTCTTC.

This clonotype was detected a few times. V is TRBV6-4 and J is TRBJ1-1; possibly TRBD1 for D (5 bases). With 6 bases removed from V and 3 bases from J, the gap between germline ends came to 8 bases. The CDR3 runs to 12 residues. The germline gives CDR1 MRHNA, CDR2 SNTAGT. The CDR3 spells CASRGPDTEAFF. CDR3 bases: TGTGCCAGCAGGGGACCCGACACTGAAGCTTTCTTT.

This clonotype has just a few counts. The gene calls are TRBV10-2 and TRBJ1-1; 7 positions agree with TRBD1. Germline CDR1 reads WSHSY; CDR2 reads SAAADI. This CDR3 is 12 amino acids long. Unmatched junction bases numbered 7, after V lost 10 bases and J lost 5 bases. The chain's CDR3 is CATRGFGTEAFF. The CDR3 DNA follows: TGCGCCACCAGGGGGTTCGGGACTGAAGCTTTCTTT.

This clonotype showed up just a few times. V usage is TRBV9 and J usage is TRBJ2-7, with 9 bases aligning to TRBD2. V dropped 3 bases and J dropped 4; count of bases not matched to a gene: 5. Germline CDR1 is SGDLS and CDR2 is YYNGEE. This CDR3 region has 14 residues. CDR3 residues: CASSEFSGSYEQYF. The CDR3 coding sequence is TGTGCCAGCAGCGAGTTTAGCGGGAGTTACGAGCAGTACTTC.